Listed below are T cell receptor beta chains from one sample, sequenced in a study of early T cells in non-severe SARS-CoV-2 infection. TCRdb reprocessed the 5' RACE reads via MiXCR and lists one record per CDR3 protein. Of about 80,000 distinct CDR3 sequences in the sample, more than 10% were seen once. Sequencing was carried out using whole blood. These receptors all come from an adult who was a healthcare worker with PCR-confirmed SARS-CoV-2 infection or an uninfected control (not recorded which). The CDR3 runs from the conserved cysteine through the conserved F or W.

v_gene	CDR3aa
TRBV10-3	CAISESGGWGPNIQYF
TRBV29-1	CSVSGTGSNQPQHF
TRBV28	CASSGRRDSGGGGTEAFF
TRBV7-3	CASSPQTSGGLYNEQFF
TRBV20-1	CSARDPGQGKNEQYF
TRBV10-3	CAISDHRDEQFF
TRBV28	CATGGGRPQETQYF
TRBV20-1	CSARDIQGDYQPQHF
TRBV29-1	CSVRQGAGEQFF
TRBV18	CASSPLTGTSVPKQGADTQYF
TRBV7-2	CASSLVWARQETQYF
TRBV3-1	CASSQGEGRKNF
TRBV20-1	CSARTSLPAAYNEQFF
TRBV28	CASEGSNQPQHF
TRBV20-1	CSAASALAYEQYF
TRBV28	CATDRASGATSEQYF
TRBV20-1	CSARDLKLAASNIGKNIQYF
TRBV29-1	CSVWDGGYGYTF
TRBV28	CASGENFNEKLFF
TRBV11-2	CASSSFGLAGTSYNEQFF
TRBV20-1	CSARDRVGVSTDTQYF
TRBV2	CASSPKLADEQYF
TRBV28	CASTSEYEQYF
TRBV5-5	CASSLELAVYYEQYF
TRBV4-1	CASSQVLETSPYNEQFF
TRBV7-8	CASSSIVAGATDTQYF
TRBV19	CASSPFSQITDTQYF
TRBV7-8	CASSPDRGDQPQHF
TRBV21-1	CASSTRRSEDRVFQPQHF
TRBV5-4	CASSLNKRGDTQYF
TRBV19	CASSPLAGVYNEQFF
TRBV7-8	CASSPTSGRTHEQFF
TRBV5-4	CASRGGARDTEAFF
TRBV19	CASSQQGSGANVLTF
TRBV30	CAWIPTGGTDTQYF
TRBV15	CATSGGTGGLTGLFF
TRBV6-1	CASSELSRNTEAFF
TRBV2	CASSSSGRATGELFF
TRBV28	CASRLAGGVRGEQFF
TRBV27	CASSSPRTNYEQYF
TRBV20-1	CSARDRVLGPPSPQHF
TRBV2	CASSVRQGEQFF
TRBV29-1	CSVHRGFTNYGYTF
TRBV11-3	CASSLSPEQENTGELFF
TRBV3-1	CASSQAQGAMYEQYF
TRBV27	CASSQGTSYNEQFF
TRBV24-1	CATSDYQDRAFF
TRBV5-1	CASSLVQGEGNEQFF
TRBV6-5	CASSYRSLTPYNEQFF
TRBV7-9	CASSQGPGEAFF
TRBV7-9	CASRLGGGRSVEKLFF
TRBV29-1	CSVVLNTGELFF
TRBV7-9	CASSPYNTGELFF
TRBV27	CASRGASGSNTGELFF